There are many counts of the clone carrying this TCR beta chain. Its specificity is not known. The data were taken from a study of T cells in Graves' hyperthyroidism and ophthalmopathy. About the study: Peripheral blood was secured at the point of initial diagnosis, before any treatment. Overall study findings and caveats: Most thyroid-expanded clonotypes above 0.001 were also found in blood.

At least 3 on the Clinical Activity Score was recorded for ophthalmopathy patients, who also had NOSPECS grade at least 4 and duration under 3 months. The investigators amplified TCR beta CDR3 regions from RNA transcripts. First-round RT-PCR targeting the TCR CDR3 was performed with the HTBI primer set. Each CDR3 protein is one row after TCRdb ran MiXCR on the multiplex PCR reads. The sample lists 550,000 to 600,000 distinct CDR3 sequences, approximately 14% occurring once. Germline V gives CDR1 SNHLY, CDR2 FYNNEI. Trimming cost V 9 bases and J 1 base, with 16 bases left between them. The CDR3 extends over 14 amino acids.

This sequence was found in a woman in her late teens or twenties with Graves' ophthalmopathy. Sequencing input: blood. This chain connects TRBV2 to TRBJ2-7, with D perhaps assigned TRBD1 or TRBD2 (5 bases each). Written as DNA, the CDR3 is TGTGCCAGTACCTGGGACGGAGCGTCCTACGAGCAGTACTTC. Its protein product is CASTWDGASYEQYF. Using reference TRBV2 and TRBJ2-7 for the parts outside the CDR3, the full variable domain is EPEVTQTPSHQVTQMGQEVILRCVPISNHLYFYWYRQILGQKVEFLVSFYNNEISEKSEIFDDQFSVERPDGSNFTLKIRSTKLEDSAMYFCASTWDGASYEQYFGPGTRLTVT.